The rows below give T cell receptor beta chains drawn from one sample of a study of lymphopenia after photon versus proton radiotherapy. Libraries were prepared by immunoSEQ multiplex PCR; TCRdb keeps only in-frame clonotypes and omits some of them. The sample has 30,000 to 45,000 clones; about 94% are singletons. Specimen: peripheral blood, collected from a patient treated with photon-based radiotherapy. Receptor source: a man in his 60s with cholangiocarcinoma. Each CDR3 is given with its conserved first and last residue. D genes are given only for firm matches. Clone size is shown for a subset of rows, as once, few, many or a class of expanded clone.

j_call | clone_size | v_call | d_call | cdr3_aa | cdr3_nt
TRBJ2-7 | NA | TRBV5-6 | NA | CASSLDWGSYEQYF | TGTGCCAGCAGCTTGGATTGGGGCAGTTACGAGCAGTACTTC
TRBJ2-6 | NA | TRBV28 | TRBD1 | CASSLSRQGRSGANVLTF | TGTGCCAGCAGTTTATCGAGACAGGGGAGAAGTGGGGCCAACGTCCTGACTTTC
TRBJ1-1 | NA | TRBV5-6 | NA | CASSLTGREAEAFF | TGTGCCAGCAGCTTGACGGGCAGGGAGGCTGAAGCTTTCTTT
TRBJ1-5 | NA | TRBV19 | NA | CASSSRQPTYSNQPQHF | TGTGCCAGTAGTTCAAGACAACCAACTTATAGCAATCAGCCCCAGCATTTT
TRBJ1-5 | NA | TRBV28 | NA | CASSLPTGLSNQPQHF | TGTGCCAGCAGTTTACCCACCGGGCTTAGCAATCAGCCCCAGCATTTT
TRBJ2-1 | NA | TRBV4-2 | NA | CASSQEGSSYNEQFF | TGTGCCAGCAGCCAAGAGGGCTCATCCTACAATGAGCAGTTCTTC
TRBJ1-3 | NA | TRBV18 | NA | CASSPGYSGNTIYF | TGTGCCAGCTCACCGGGGTACTCTGGAAACACCATATATTTT
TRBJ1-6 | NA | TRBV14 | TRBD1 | CASSAGQGNNSPLHF | TGTGCCAGCAGCGCCGGACAGGGAAATAATTCACCCCTCCACTTT
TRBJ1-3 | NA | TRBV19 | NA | CASSILRDRTATGEGNTIYF | TGTGCCAGTAGTATTCTGAGGGACCGAACTGCGACCGGGGAGGGAAACACCATATATTTT
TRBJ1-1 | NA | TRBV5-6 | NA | CASSLSYMSRRTEAFF | TGTGCCAGCAGCTTGTCTTATATGTCCCGCCGGACTGAAGCTTTCTTT
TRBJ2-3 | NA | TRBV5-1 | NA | CASSLGQGQNTDTQYF | TGCGCCAGCAGCTTGGGCCAGGGGCAAAACACAGATACGCAGTATTTT
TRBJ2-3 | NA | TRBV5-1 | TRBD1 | CASSLVRGTDTQYF | TGCGCCAGCAGCTTGGTCAGGGGGACAGATACGCAGTATTTT
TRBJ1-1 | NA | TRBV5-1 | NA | CASSVHLGENTEAFF | TGCGCCAGCAGCGTGCATTTGGGAGAGAACACTGAAGCTTTCTTT
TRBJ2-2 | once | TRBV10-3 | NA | CAISEWGYTGELFF | TGTGCCATCAGTGAGTGGGGGTACACCGGGGAGCTGTTTTTT
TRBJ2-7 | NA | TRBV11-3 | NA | CASRSGTREIYEQYF | TGTGCCAGCAGATCCGGGACAAGGGAAATCTACGAGCAGTACTTC
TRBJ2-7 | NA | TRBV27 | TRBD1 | CASSQRTGSPPNEQYF | TGTGCCAGCAGTCAGCGGACAGGGTCGCCTCCGAATGAGCAGTACTTC
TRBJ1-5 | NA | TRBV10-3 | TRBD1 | CAIKRDRDNQPQHF | TGTGCCATCAAGCGGGACAGGGACAATCAGCCCCAGCATTTT
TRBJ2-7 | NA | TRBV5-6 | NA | CASSHPQDYEQYF | TGTGCCAGCAGCCATCCGCAAGACTACGAGCAGTACTTC
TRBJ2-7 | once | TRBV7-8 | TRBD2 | CASSPDRLGLAGVRYEQYF | TGTGCCAGCAGCCCGGACAGACTAGGACTAGCGGGAGTTCGGTACGAGCAGTACTTC
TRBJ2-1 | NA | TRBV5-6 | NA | CASRRGRSSYNEQFF | TGTGCCAGCAGGAGGGGACGGAGCTCCTACAATGAGCAGTTCTTC
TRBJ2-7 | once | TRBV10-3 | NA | CAISPGSSYEQYF | TGTGCCATCAGCCCCGGGAGCTCCTACGAGCAGTACTTC
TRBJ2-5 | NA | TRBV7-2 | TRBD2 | CASSLRGLEETQYF | TGTGCCAGCAGCTTAAGGGGACTAGAAGAGACCCAGTACTTC
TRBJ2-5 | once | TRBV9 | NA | CASSAQQETQYF | TGTGCCAGCAGCGCCCAACAAGAGACCCAGTACTTC
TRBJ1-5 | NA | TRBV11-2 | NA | CASSLDAGTDQPQHF | TGTGCCAGCAGCTTAGATGCGGGGACTGATCAGCCCCAGCATTTT
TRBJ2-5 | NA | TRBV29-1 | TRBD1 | CSVDGQGQETQYF | TGCAGCGTTGATGGACAGGGACAAGAGACCCAGTACTTC
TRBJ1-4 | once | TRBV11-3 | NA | CASRNRDTGEKLFF | TGTGCCAGCAGGAACCGGGACACCGGGGAAAAACTGTTTTTT
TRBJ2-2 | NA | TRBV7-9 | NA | CASSFPNTGELFF | TGTGCCAGCAGCTTCCCGAACACCGGGGAGCTGTTTTTT
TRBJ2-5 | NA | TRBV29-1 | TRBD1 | CSGNRGPETQYF | TGCAGCGGAAACAGGGGGCCGGAGACCCAGTACTTC
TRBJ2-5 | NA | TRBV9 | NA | CASSVAAVRETQYF | TGTGCCAGCAGCGTAGCGGCAGTTCGGGAGACCCAGTACTTC
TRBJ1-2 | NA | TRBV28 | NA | CASSFPDRLSYGYTF | TGTGCCAGCAGTTTCCCAGACAGGTTAAGTTATGGCTACACCTTC
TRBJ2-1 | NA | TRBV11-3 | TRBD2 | CASSLDLGPSGRQFF | TGTGCCAGCAGCTTAGATTTAGGGCCTAGCGGGAGGCAGTTCTTC
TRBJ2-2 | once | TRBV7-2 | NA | CASSPTRLLNTGELFF | TGTGCCAGCAGCCCAACCCGGCTTTTAAACACCGGGGAGCTGTTTTTT
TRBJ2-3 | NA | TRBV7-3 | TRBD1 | CASSFDRAGTDTQYF | TGTGCCAGCAGCTTCGACAGGGCAGGCACAGATACGCAGTATTTT
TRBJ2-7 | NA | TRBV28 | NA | CASSFSGHPYEQYF | TGTGCCAGCAGTTTCTCGGGACACCCCTACGAGCAGTACTTC
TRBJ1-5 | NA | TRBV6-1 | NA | CASTIRVDQPQHF | TGTGCCAGTACGATCAGGGTTGATCAGCCCCAGCATTTT
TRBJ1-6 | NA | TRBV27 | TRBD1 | CASSSGTGATSYNSPLHF | TGTGCCAGCAGCTCCGGGACAGGGGCGACCTCCTATAATTCACCCCTCCACTTT
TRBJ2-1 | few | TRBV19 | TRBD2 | CASSILAGDPYNEQFF | TGTGCCAGTAGTATCCTAGCGGGAGACCCCTACAATGAGCAGTTCTTC
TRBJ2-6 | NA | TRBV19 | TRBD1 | CASRRQGDFSSGANVLTF | TGTGCCAGTAGGAGACAGGGAGATTTTAGCTCTGGGGCCAACGTCCTGACTTTC
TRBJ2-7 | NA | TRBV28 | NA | CASSLTSGSEQYF | TGTGCCAGCAGTTTAACTTCTGGTTCGGAGCAGTACTTC
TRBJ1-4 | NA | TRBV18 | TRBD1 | CASSPNRQGANEKLFF | TGTGCCAGCTCACCAAACAGACAGGGAGCCAATGAAAAACTGTTTTTT
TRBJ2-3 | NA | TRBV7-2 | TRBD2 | CASSQMAGGLVDTQYF | TGTGCCAGCAGCCAAATGGCGGGGGGGCTTGTAGATACGCAGTATTTT
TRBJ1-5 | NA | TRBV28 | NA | CASSLSGYLNQPQHF | TGTGCCAGCAGTTTATCCGGGTACCTCAATCAGCCCCAGCATTTT
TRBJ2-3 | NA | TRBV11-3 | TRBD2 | CASSDPGLAIPTDTQYF | TGTGCCAGCAGCGACCCGGGACTAGCAATTCCAACAGATACGCAGTATTTT
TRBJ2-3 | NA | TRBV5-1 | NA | CASSLILAADTQYF | TGCGCCAGCAGCTTGATACTCGCGGCAGATACGCAGTATTTT
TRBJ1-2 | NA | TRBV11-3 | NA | CASSLWAGGYTF | TGCGCCAGCAGCTTATGGGCAGGAGGCTACACCTTC
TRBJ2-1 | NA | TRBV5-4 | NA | CASSPGRGNEQFF | TGTGCCAGCAGCCCGGGGAGAGGGAATGAGCAGTTCTTC
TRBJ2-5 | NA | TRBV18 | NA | CASSPPARARETQYF | TGTGCCAGCTCACCCCCGGCCAGGGCGAGGGAGACCCAGTACTTC
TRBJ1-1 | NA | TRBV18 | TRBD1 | CASSPDRGGTEAFF | TGTGCCAGCTCCCCGGACAGGGGGGGGACTGAAGCTTTCTTT
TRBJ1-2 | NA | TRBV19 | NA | CASSIPQGGGYTF | TGTGCCAGTAGTATCCCACAGGGAGGCGGCTACACCTTC
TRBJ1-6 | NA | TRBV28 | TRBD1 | CASSPYRGLRSPLHF | TGTGCCAGCAGCCCTTACAGGGGGCTAAGGTCACCCCTCCACTTT
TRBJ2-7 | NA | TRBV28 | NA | CASRPPVGGVYEQYF | TGTGCCAGCAGGCCCCCGGTGGGGGGTGTGTACGAGCAGTACTTC
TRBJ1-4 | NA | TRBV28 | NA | CAYSGHLGKLFF | TGTGCATATTCGGGACACCTTGGAAAACTGTTTTTT
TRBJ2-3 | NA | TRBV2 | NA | CASSVEGRDTQYF | TGTGCCAGCAGTGTTGAAGGGAGGGATACGCAGTATTTT
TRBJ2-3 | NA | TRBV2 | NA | CASSEVRSTDTQYF | TGTGCCAGCAGTGAAGTCAGGAGCACAGATACGCAGTATTTT
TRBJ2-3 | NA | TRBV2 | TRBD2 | CASTRMLAGAGSDTQYF | TGTGCCAGCACACGTATGTTAGCGGGAGCAGGGTCAGATACGCAGTATTTT
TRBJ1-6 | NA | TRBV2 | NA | CASSIRGTYNSPLHF | TGTGCCAGCAGTATTAGGGGGACCTATAATTCACCCCTCCACTTT
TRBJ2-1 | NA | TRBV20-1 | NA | CSARAVNEQFF | TGCAGTGCTAGAGCGGTTAATGAGCAGTTCTTC
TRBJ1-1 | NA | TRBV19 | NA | CASSIAGVGTEAFF | TGTGCCAGTAGTATTGCGGGGGTAGGGACTGAAGCTTTCTTT